This T cell receptor (beta chain) comes out of a study of blood T cell repertoires in COVID-19. Study details: Nucleic acid was either cDNA or gDNA, and it came from T cells, B-cell-depleted T cells, or PBMCs.

This clone was seen a handful of times. The germline V gene encodes CDR1 SGHTA and CDR2 FQGNSA. The V end was cut by 2 bases, the J end by 6 bases, with 8 bases between. The CDR3 has 12 amino acids. Measured with immunoSEQ multiplex PCR; TCRdb has only the in-frame clones, and not every one. This table holds about 110,000 clones, about two thirds found once. Material: peripheral blood. The TCR was taken from a woman between 40 and 50 years old with acute or convalescent COVID-19. V gene TRBV7-2 combines with J gene TRBJ2-7, with no clear D. CDR3 nucleotides: TGTGCCAGCAGCTTATGGCAGCGCGAGCAGTACTTC. Translated, it gives CASSLWQREQYF.